This TCR beta chain was profiled in a study of CD8+ T cells in alopecia areata. Study as a whole: Treated patients were given 5 to 10 mg oral tofacitinib twice daily.

Germline CDR1 SGHRS, CDR2 YFSETQ. V lost 0 bases and J 1 base, leaving 5 bases between the germline ends. This CDR3 has 14 amino acids. Sequencing used cDNA as its template, made by extracting RNA and reverse transcribing it. Repertoires were generated with immunoSEQ multiplex PCR, while TCRdb's copy carries only in-frame clones and drops some. In the table there are 150,000 to 200,000 clones, 59% of which are singletons. Comments on this clone: Antigen: not known. This specimen includes other DNA sequences encoding the same CDR3.

Study-level points and caveats: It was lesional scalp, especially alopecia totalis/universalis, that showed higher clonality than normal scalp. There were also resident alphabeta T cells of normal skin sequenced in scalp samples.

The sample consisted of CD4+ T cells sorted from blood, taken at week 0. The clonotype comes from a human donor with alopecia areata. The chain couples TRBV5-1 to TRBJ1-5, with D unresolved. The CDR3 loop is CASSLEGSNQPQHF. The CDR3 DNA sequence: TGCGCCAGCAGCTTGGAGGGCAGCAATCAGCCCCAGCATTTT.